The 26 T cell receptor beta chains listed next were all sequenced from one sample in a study of T cell clonotyping in hematopoietic cell transplantation. Profiled with immunoSEQ multiplex PCR; TCRdb holds only in-frame clones, not every one. This table has approximately 30,000 clones, 90% to 97% appearing once. Input material: peripheral blood mononuclear cells. The receptor set was obtained from a man in his fifties in good health. Some clones in this sample may be carry-over from other donors' samples.

V usage is TRBV30 and J usage is TRBJ2-2, with a weak D call TRBD1 (6 bases). This CDR3 spans 14 amino acids. Trimming took 7 bases from V and 2 from J, leaving 14 bases between them. Germline V gives CDR1 GTSNPN, CDR2 SVGIG (reference sequence). CDR3 in DNA: TGTGCCTTCTCAGGGGTTATTAACACCGGGGAGCTGTTTTTT. It codes for CAFSGVINTGELFF.

The V gene is TRBV5-1, the J gene TRBJ2-2; unclear D gene. Trimming took off 4 bases at V and 4 bases at J, with 17 bases between the two ends. The CDR3 is made up of 16 amino acids. Germline-derived CDR1 and CDR2 are SGHRS and YFSETQ. The CDR3 reads CASSTPRDASTGELFF. CDR3 nucleotide sequence: TGCGCCAGCAGCACGCCCCGCGATGCATCCACCGGGGAGCTGTTTTTT.

J is TRBJ1-2 and V is TRBV27; TRBD1 matches 10 bases. Looked up from germline, CDR1 is MNHEY and CDR2 is SMNVEV (reference sequence). The J segment lost 5 bases and the V segment lost 0 bases, leaving 9 bases of the junction unmatched. The CDR3 is made up of 17 amino acids. DNA for the CDR3: TGTGCCAGCAGTTTATCGGGGGCAGGGGACAGGGGATATGGCTACACCTTC. Its translation: CASSLSGAGDRGYGYTF.

This clone was observed a single time. This rearrangement joins TRBV4-3 to TRBJ1-2; 7 bases fit TRBD1. V lost 0 bases, J lost 1 base, and 8 bases stayed unmatched. This CDR3 is built from 17 residues. Germline values: CDR1 LGHNA, CDR2 YSLEER. The CDR3 sequence: CASSQDVSQGINYGYTF. CDR3 coding DNA: TGCGCCAGCAGCCAAGACGTCTCACAGGGGATTAACTATGGCTACACCTTC.

This chain uses TRBV5-1 with TRBJ1-1, with 9 positions matching TRBD1. The CDR3 spans 13 residues. From germline, CDR1 is SGHRS and CDR2 YFSETQ. The trim removed 3 bases at V and 7 bases at J, leaving 4 bases unmatched. The CDR3: CASSSTGGLEAFF. CDR3 in DNA: TGCGCCAGCAGCTCCACAGGGGGCCTTGAAGCTTTCTTT.

The chain is built from TRBV5-4 and TRBJ2-2, with 8 bases matching TRBD1. Germline trimming cut 2 bases from V and 3 bases from J; bases unmatched to any gene: 6. The germline CDR1 and CDR2 sequences are SGHNT and YYREEE (reference sequence). The CDR3 contains 16 residues. DNA of the CDR3: TGTGCCAGCAGCTTCGGACAGGGTTCTTACACCGGGGAGCTGTTTTTT. It codes for CASSFGQGSYTGELFF.

The chain employs TRBV30 and TRBJ1-3; no firm D call. This CDR3 contains 13 residues. CDR1 is GTSNPN, CDR2 SVGIG, per germline (reference sequence). Trimming left V 0 bases short and J 4 bases short, with 7 bases between. The CDR3 is CAWSVLPGNTIYF. CDR3 DNA: TGTGCCTGGAGTGTACTCCCCGGAAACACCATATATTTT.

This chain links TRBV6-5 with TRBJ1-1; the D gene is possibly TRBD1 (5 bases). This CDR3 comprises 14 residues. The V and J ends lost 5 bases and 0 bases respectively, with 10 bases between them. Germline lookup yields CDR1 MNHEY and CDR2 SVGAGI. The CDR3 sequence is CASSRQILNTEAFF. CDR3 nucleotides: TGTGCCAGCAGTCGACAGATCCTGAACACTGAAGCTTTCTTT.

The rearrangement uses TRBV7-9 and TRBJ2-7; D tentatively reads TRBD1 or TRBD2 (5 bases each). Germline V CDR1 and CDR2: SEHNR, FQNEAQ (reference sequence). The CDR3 is made up of 12 amino acids. Deletions cut 5 bases from V and 6 bases from J, with 11 bases between. Here the CDR3 reads CASSRDGGEQYF. The CDR3 bases are TGTGCCAGCAGCCGGGATGGGGGCGAGCAGTACTTC.

The chain carries TRBV11-1 and TRBJ2-3; 8 bases are shared with TRBD2. Per the germline V gene, CDR1 is SGHAT and CDR2 is FQDESV (reference sequence). With V trimmed by 6 bases and J by 5 bases, 10 bases remained unmatched. The CDR3 consists of 15 residues. In DNA, the CDR3 is TGTGCCAGCAGTTTTAGCGGGGACCGGGGAGATACGCAGTATTTT. Translating it yields CASSFSGDRGDTQYF.

The chain couples TRBV27 to TRBJ1-4; possibly TRBD1 for D (5 bases). Germline CDR1 MNHEY, CDR2 SMNVEV (reference sequence). V shed 6 bases and J shed 4 bases, with 15 bases lying between them. This CDR3 is 15 amino acids long. The CDR3 protein is CASSPQVGRNEKLFF. CDR3 DNA sequence: TGTGCCAGCAGCCCCCAAGTGGGGCGTAATGAAAAACTGTTTTTT.

The chain has TRBV11-1 and TRBJ2-5, with a tentative D call TRBD1 (5 bases). The germline V and J ends were trimmed by 8 bases and 5 bases, with 18 bases remaining between them. CDR1 is SGHAT and CDR2 is FQDESV in the germline V gene (reference sequence). The CDR3 is made up of 14 amino acids. The chain's CDR3 is CASSQGSRTETQYF. Here the CDR3 DNA reads TGTGCCAGCTCTCAGGGTAGTAGGACGGAGACCCAGTACTTC.

This clone was counted once. The chain is built from TRBV7-2 and TRBJ1-1; the D is unclear. Trimming left V 4 bases short and J 4 bases short, with 10 bases between. Germline CDR1 reads SGHTA; CDR2 reads FQGNSA. The CDR3 has 13 residues. The CDR3 reads CASSSTETTEAFF. CDR3 DNA sequence: TGTGCCAGCAGCTCCACCGAGACCACTGAAGCTTTCTTT.

This chain links TRBV11-3 with TRBJ1-1; no clear D gene. V dropped 5 bases and J dropped 0 bases, with 10 bases sitting between them. This CDR3 contains 14 residues. CDR1 SGHNT and CDR2 YENEEA come from the germline V gene. For the CDR3, the DNA is TGTGCCAGCAGCGCGGGCCGGTTGAACACTGAAGCTTTCTTT. Translated, it gives CASSAGRLNTEAFF.

The chain couples TRBV5-6 to TRBJ2-3, with no clear D. The CDR3 runs to 12 residues. Trimming took 1 base from V and 2 from J, leaving 2 bases between them. Germline loops: CDR1 SGHDT, CDR2 YYEEEE. CDR3: CASSLTTDTQYF. CDR3 nucleotides: TGTGCCAGCAGCTTGACCACAGATACGCAGTATTTT.

CDR3 coding DNA: TGCGCCAGCAGCACCGCCCCTCGGGACTTAAGCACAGATACGCAGTATTTT. It translates to CASSTAPRDLSTDTQYF. The chain joins TRBV5-1 to TRBJ2-3; D is perhaps TRBD2 (6 bases). V gave up 4 bases and J gave up 0 bases, with 18 bases separating them. The CDR3 loop spans 17 amino acids. The germline CDR1 and CDR2 sequences are SGHRS and YFSETQ.

The chain couples TRBV10-3 to TRBJ2-7; D unclear. Trimming removed 4 bases at V and 6 bases at J, with 7 bases between. Germline loops: CDR1 ENHRY, CDR2 SYGVKD. The CDR3 has 11 amino acids. The CDR3 reads CAISAGPEQYF. CDR3 DNA sequence: TGTGCCATCAGTGCTGGGCCCGAGCAGTACTTC.

The J gene is TRBJ1-1, the V gene TRBV19, with D hard to call. V was trimmed by 6 bases and J by 0 bases, leaving 17 bases between them. The CDR3 loop spans 16 amino acids. Germline V gene lookup returns CDR1 LNHDA and CDR2 SQIVND (reference sequence). The CDR3 sequence is CASSPARGLLNTEAFF. The CDR3 region has the DNA TGTGCCAGTAGCCCCGCAAGAGGATTACTGAACACTGAAGCTTTCTTT.

This clone was detected only once. This sequence joins TRBV5-4 and TRBJ2-3; 10 positions agree with TRBD2. Germline V gives CDR1 SGHNT, CDR2 YYREEE (reference sequence). This CDR3 spans 15 amino acids. J was trimmed by 2 bases and V by 3 bases; bases with no gene match: 3. CDR3 DNA: TGTGCCAGCAGCTCTAGCGGGGGCTCCACAGATACGCAGTATTTT. It is translated as CASSSSGGSTDTQYF. Using reference TRBV5-4 and TRBJ2-3 for the parts outside the CDR3, the full variable domain is ETGVTQSPTHLIKTRGQQVTLRCSSQSGHNTVSWYQQALGQGPQFIFQYYREEENGRGNFPPRFSGLQFPNYSSELNVNALELDDSALYLCASSSSGGSTDTQYFGPGTRLTVL.

This sequence joins TRBV5-1 and TRBJ1-6, with 12 bases identical to TRBD1. Germline V gives CDR1 SGHRS, CDR2 YFSETQ. J gave up 1 base and V 0 bases, and 8 bases lay outside the gene matches. The CDR3 spans 20 residues. CDR3: CASSLEWLGQGASYNSPLHF. The CDR3, as DNA: TGCGCCAGCAGCTTGGAATGGTTGGGACAGGGGGCGTCCTATAATTCACCCCTCCACTTT.

The chain employs TRBV5-1 and TRBJ2-7, with TRBD2 matching 10 bases. Trimming removed 0 bases from V and 3 bases from J; junction bases left unmatched: 0. CDR3 length: 14 residues. The germline CDR1 and CDR2 sequences are SGHRS and YFSETQ. The DNA of the CDR3 is TGCGCCAGCAGCTTGGGGACTAGCGGCTACGAGCAGTACTTC. Its translation is CASSLGTSGYEQYF.

The genes are TRBV6-1 and TRBJ1-2; a weak D match, TRBD1 (6 bases). Germline V gene lookup returns CDR1 MNHNS and CDR2 SASEGT. The CDR3 sequence is 14 residues long. V gave up 1 base and J gave up 2 bases, with 8 bases separating them. The CDR3 bases are TGTGCCAGCAGTGAAGGGGGGCCCAACTATGGCTACACCTTC. Encoded protein: CASSEGGPNYGYTF.

The chain couples TRBV7-2 to TRBJ1-1; D remains unclear. The CDR3 runs 13 residues. V dropped 1 base and J dropped 1 base, with 4 bases sitting between them. CDR1 and CDR2 (germline): SGHTA, FQGNSA. The CDR3 here is CASSLDPNTEAFF. CDR3 DNA: TGTGCCAGCAGCTTAGACCCGAACACTGAAGCTTTCTTT. The full variable domain, completed using reference TRBV7-2 and TRBJ1-1, is GAGVSQSPSNKVTEKGKDVELRCDPISGHTALYWYRQSLGQGLEFLIYFQGNSAPDKSGLPSDRFSAERTGGSVSTLTIQRTQQEDSAVYLCASSLDPNTEAFFGQGTRLTVV.

The chain couples TRBV30 to TRBJ2-3; the D gene is possibly TRBD2 (5 bases). The V end was cut by 7 bases, the J end by 2 bases, with 13 bases between. This CDR3 region has 13 residues. The germline CDR1 and CDR2 sequences are GTSNPN and SVGIG (reference sequence). The CDR3 loop is CASSSIPTDTQYF. The CDR3 DNA reads as TGTGCCTCTTCTAGCATTCCCACAGATACGCAGTATTTT.

The chain joins TRBV6-5 to TRBJ1-1, with a tentative D call TRBD1 (5 bases). The CDR3 sequence is 12 residues long. In germline, CDR1 is MNHEY, CDR2 SVGAGI. V was cut by 2 bases and J by 8 bases, with 9 bases left in between. The CDR3 reads CASSYGGTEAFF. The CDR3 bases are TGTGCCAGCAGTTACGGTGGGACCGAAGCTTTCTTT.

V and J are TRBV7-2 and TRBJ2-5; the D is unclear. From germline, CDR1 is SGHTA and CDR2 FQGNSA. The V end was cut by 4 bases, the J end by 5 bases, with 11 bases between. The CDR3 totals 13 residues. The CDR3 sequence: CASSSQVWETQYF. CDR3 nucleotides: TGTGCCAGCAGCTCACAAGTGTGGGAGACCCAGTACTTC.